Listed here is a single T cell receptor beta chain. The sample belongs to a study of blood T cell repertoires in COVID-19. Whole-study context: From the United States, Italy and Spain came samples of acute and convalescent COVID-19. T cells, B-cell-depleted T cells, or PBMCs provided the cDNA or gDNA that served as material.

In the source study's methods: Nucleated cell counts were estimated from reference gene primer amplification. Profiling relied on immunoSEQ multiplex PCR, and the TCRdb table lists in-frame clones only, not all of them. V and J calls and clone size are copied from that table; D and trimming were computed from the DNA. The data hold about 230,000 clones, with around 83% observed a single time. After removal of 2 bases from V and 5 bases from J, the junction contained 7 bases not matched to a gene. CDR3 size: 15 residues. CDR1 and CDR2 (germline): LGHNA, YSLEER. The sequence derives from a woman aged 45-65 years with acute or convalescent COVID-19. The J gene is TRBJ1-2, the V gene TRBV4-3; 8 positions agree with TRBD1. Input material: peripheral blood. The CDR3 sequence is CASSQQADREYGYTF. CDR3 nucleotides: TGCGCCAGCAGCCAACAGGCGGACAGGGAGTATGGCTACACCTTC.